A single sample gave rise to the 5 T cell receptor beta chains below, sequenced in a study of blood T cell repertoires in COVID-19. Repertoires were generated with immunoSEQ multiplex PCR, while TCRdb's copy carries only in-frame clones and drops some. This sample has under 200,000 clones, with around four fifths found just once. Sequenced material: peripheral blood. The receptors derive from a woman aged 70-85 years with COVID-19, enrolled during active disease.

This clone was seen a single time. The chain uses TRBV19 and TRBJ1-1, with TRBD1 as a possible D gene (5 bases). CDR1 and CDR2 from the germline V gene are LNHDA and SQIVND (reference sequence). V was cut by 1 base and J by 0 bases, with 9 bases left in between. This CDR3 is 15 amino acids long. The DNA for the CDR3 is TGTGCCAGTAGTATAGGAACAGGAATGAACACTGAAGCTTTCTTT. Its protein product is CASSIGTGMNTEAFF.

This clone was detected a few times. The chain links TRBV28 to TRBJ1-6; no clear D gene. Germline assignment: CDR1 MDHEN and CDR2 SYDVKM. Trimming stripped 5 bases from V and 10 bases from J, with 18 bases between. This CDR3 has 15 residues. The CDR3 protein is CASSPLIGQRSPLHF. The CDR3 DNA reads TGTGCCAGCAGTCCCCTGATTGGGCAGAGATCACCCCTCCACTTT. Based on the CDR3 plus reference TRBV28 and TRBJ1-6, the full variable domain is DVKVTQSSRYLVKRTGEKVFLECVQDMDHENMFWYRQDPGLGLRLIYFSYDVKMKEKGDIPEGYSVSREKKERFSLILESASTNQTSMYLCASSPLIGQRSPLHFGNGTRLTVT.

This rearrangement joins TRBV5-5 to TRBJ1-1; 7 nucleotides line up with TRBD1. The CDR3 loop spans 15 amino acids. The V and J ends lost 4 bases and 4 bases, in that order; junction bases with no gene match: 10. Germline CDR1 reads SGHKS; CDR2 reads YYEKEE (reference sequence). CDR3 coding DNA: TGTGCCAGCAGCCTGGGACAGACCTTGAGCACTGAAGCTTTCTTT. Protein sequence: CASSLGQTLSTEAFF.

The chain carries TRBV2 and TRBJ2-3; 7 bases agree with TRBD1. The CDR3 runs 14 residues. Germline V gene sequence: CDR1 SNHLY, CDR2 FYNNEI. The V segment lost 6 bases and the J segment 4 bases; nucleotides outside the gene matches: 7. CDR3 residues: CASRIDRVADTQYF. The DNA for the CDR3 is TGTGCCAGCAGGATAGACAGGGTGGCAGATACGCAGTATTTT.

This chain uses TRBV27 with TRBJ1-5, with D unresolved. This CDR3 is 12 amino acids long. Germline CDR1 reads MNHEY; CDR2 reads SMNVEV (reference sequence). Trimming left V 3 bases short and J 7 bases short, with 7 bases between. The CDR3 sequence is CASSFVGQPQHF. The CDR3 DNA reads as TGTGCCAGCAGTTTTGTGGGCCAGCCCCAGCATTTT.